Presented here are 10 T cell receptor beta chains from one specimen sequenced in a study of cytomegalovirus exposure and HLA in healthy donors. The PCR contained 60 Vbeta and 13 Jbeta primers. Sequencing was performed with immunoSEQ multiplex PCR; in TCRdb, only in-frame clones are kept and a portion is missing. This sample carries roughly 120,000 clones, nearly 80% of them seen once, and the ten largest clones take 1.3%. Sequencing used PBMCs. These receptors all stem from a woman aged 25 to 39 in good health and CMV-seronegative.

This clone was found once. This sequence joins TRBV5-6 and TRBJ1-2; 7 bases map to TRBD1. With 4 bases clipped from V and 0 bases from J, the junction kept 15 bases outside the gene matches. The CDR3 contains 18 residues. In germline, CDR1 is SGHDT, CDR2 YYEEEE. CDR3 nucleotide sequence: TGTGCCAGCAGCCCCATCAAGGACAGGCCTACCCCTAACTATGGCTACACCTTC. Its protein is CASSPIKDRPTPNYGYTF.

This clone showed up just once. V usage is TRBV6-1 and J usage is TRBJ2-3; maybe TRBD1 (6 bases). This CDR3 has 14 residues. Trimming took off 10 bases at V and 2 bases at J, with 16 bases between the two ends. Germline-derived CDR1 and CDR2 are MNHNS and SASEGT. Here the CDR3 DNA reads TGTGCCACCTACAGGGTTGGGACCACAGATACGCAGTATTTT. It codes for CATYRVGTTDTQYF.

This chain links TRBV2 with TRBJ1-1; the D gene is possibly TRBD1 (5 bases). Germline V gene lookup returns CDR1 SNHLY and CDR2 FYNNEI. The V end was cut by 1 base, the J end by 2 bases, with 11 bases between. The CDR3 runs 15 residues. Here the CDR3 DNA reads TGTGCCAGCAGTGAAGGCAGGGTCCCAAACACTGAAGCTTTCTTT. It yields the protein CASSEGRVPNTEAFF.

V gene TRBV5-8 combines with J gene TRBJ1-5; 7 nucleotides match TRBD1. V lost 4 bases and J lost 4; bases outside the gene matches: 8. The CDR3 has 15 amino acids. Germline-derived CDR1 and CDR2 are SGHTS and YDEGEE. CDR3 in DNA: TGTGCCAGCAGCACCGGACAGGCAGTTAATCAGCCCCAGCATTTT. This sequence encodes CASSTGQAVNQPQHF.

The chain has TRBV6-1 and TRBJ1-2, with D unclear. V lost 2 bases and J 4 bases, leaving 17 bases between the germline ends. CDR1 MNHNS and CDR2 SASEGT come from the germline V gene. This CDR3 spans 16 amino acids. This CDR3 is CASSELSGSPSYGYTF. CDR3 in DNA: TGTGCCAGCAGTGAACTCTCCGGATCCCCTAGCTATGGCTACACCTTC.

This rearrangement joins TRBV25-1 to TRBJ2-5; D is perhaps TRBD1 (5 bases). The V end lost 5 bases, the J end lost 9 bases, and 19 bases lay between the germline ends. The CDR3 sequence is 14 residues long. The V gene's germline CDR1 is MGHDK and CDR2 SYGVNS. CDR3 region: CASSQHGAGLSQYF. The CDR3 DNA follows: TGTGCCAGCAGTCAGCATGGGGCAGGGTTGTCCCAGTACTTC.

The chain recombines TRBV7-6 with TRBJ2-1; TRBD2 matches 10 bases. Germline CDR1 reads SGHVS; CDR2 reads FNYEAQ. The CDR3 is 15 residues long. Trimming removed 1 base from V and 8 bases from J; junction bases left unmatched: 5. This chain's CDR3 is CASSLGAGGPYEQFF. The CDR3, as DNA: TGTGCCAGCAGCTTAGGAGCGGGAGGGCCCTATGAGCAGTTCTTC.

This clone was seen more than once but under ten times. The genes are TRBV5-1 and TRBJ2-7; 7 bases match TRBD1. The CDR3 has 14 amino acids. Trimming at V came to 3 bases and at J to 2 bases, leaving 5 bases not matched to a gene. Looked up from germline, CDR1 is SGHRS and CDR2 is YFSETQ. Here the CDR3 reads CASSSGTAAYEQYF. In nucleotides, the CDR3 is TGCGCCAGCAGCTCAGGGACAGCGGCCTACGAGCAGTACTTC.

V usage is TRBV30 and J usage is TRBJ1-4; D is unresolved. The V end lost 1 base, the J end lost 7 bases, and 7 bases lay between the germline ends. The CDR3 has 12 amino acids. Germline CDR1 is GTSNPN and CDR2 is SVGIG (reference sequence). The chain's CDR3 is CAWSAGSEKLFF. The CDR3 nucleotides read TGTGCCTGGAGTGCGGGATCTGAAAAACTGTTTTTT.

The chain is built from TRBV9 and TRBJ2-3; perhaps TRBD2 as D (5 bases). In germline, CDR1 is SGDLS, CDR2 YYNGEE. This CDR3 region has 14 residues. The V gene lost 0 bases and the J gene lost 6 bases, with 11 bases spanning the gap. The CDR3 loop is CASSVGGTGDTQYF. The CDR3 nucleotides read TGTGCCAGCAGCGTAGGAGGAACGGGGGATACGCAGTATTTT.